A selection of T cell receptor beta chains follows, all from one sample in a study of vaccination and CD4 T cells after COVID-19. TCRdb reanalysed the PCR reads using MiXCR and keeps one entry per CDR3 protein. The sample includes approximately 10,000 distinct CDR3 sequences, about 47% of them seen just once. Which antigens these TCRs recognize remains unknown. The specimen was CD4+ T cells from blood, cultured in vitro. These receptors all come from a human donor who had recovered from COVID-19. The CDR3 runs from the conserved cysteine through the conserved F or W. The D gene is left open where the match is weak. Rows give clone size only sometimes, using once, few, many, or a class for an expanded clone.

J gene: TRBJ2-6; clone size: few; D gene: TRBD1; V gene: TRBV7-9; CDR3 DNA: TGTGCCAGCAGCTTAACAGGGGGCTCTGGGGCCAACGTCCTGACTTTC; CDR3 protein: CASSLTGGSGANVLTF
J gene: TRBJ2-2; clone size: few; D gene: NA; V gene: TRBV7-9; CDR3 DNA: TGTGCCAGCAGCAGCCGGGCCATGGGGACAGCGGGGGTGAACACCGGGGAGCTGTTTTTT; CDR3 protein: CASSSRAMGTAGVNTGELFF
J gene: TRBJ1-1; clone size: NA; D gene: NA; V gene: TRBV12-3/TRBV12-4; CDR3 DNA: TGTGCCAGCAGATCGAGTAGAAACACTGAAGCTTTCTTT; CDR3 protein: CASRSSRNTEAFF
J gene: TRBJ1-5; clone size: few; D gene: TRBD1; V gene: TRBV6-2/TRBV6-3; CDR3 DNA: TGTGCCAGCAGTCAACAGGGGTGGAATCAGCCCCAGCATTTT; CDR3 protein: CASSQQGWNQPQHF
J gene: TRBJ2-7; clone size: few; D gene: NA; V gene: TRBV29-1; CDR3 DNA: TGCAGCGCCCATGCGGGTGTAGGGGAGCAGTACTTC; CDR3 protein: CSAHAGVGEQYF
J gene: TRBJ1-2; clone size: NA; D gene: NA; V gene: TRBV6-1; CDR3 DNA: TGTGCCAGCAGTCAGGGACGGGGTGGCTACACCTTC; CDR3 protein: CASSQGRGGYTF
J gene: TRBJ2-3; clone size: few; D gene: TRBD2; V gene: TRBV5-4; CDR3 DNA: TGTGCCAGCAGCAGGGGTAGCGGGGGGGTTAGCACAGATACGCAGTATTTT; CDR3 protein: CASSRGSGGVSTDTQYF
J gene: TRBJ1-5; clone size: few; D gene: NA; V gene: TRBV11-2; CDR3 DNA: TGTGCCAGCAGCTTATGGGGTCGCAATCAGCCCCAGCATTTT; CDR3 protein: CASSLWGRNQPQHF
J gene: TRBJ1-2; clone size: few; D gene: NA; V gene: TRBV6-5; CDR3 DNA: TGTGCCAGCAGTTCCTCGGGTTCCAACCCCAGGGGCTACACCTTC; CDR3 protein: CASSSSGSNPRGYTF
J gene: TRBJ2-1; clone size: few; D gene: NA; V gene: TRBV24-1; CDR3 DNA: TGTGCCACCAGTGATTCAACCCACAATGAGCAGTTCTTC; CDR3 protein: CATSDSTHNEQFF
J gene: TRBJ1-1; clone size: NA; D gene: TRBD1; V gene: TRBV2; CDR3 DNA: TGTGCCAGCAGGCGGACAGGTCGTCAGGCTTTCTTT; CDR3 protein: CASRRTGRQAFF
J gene: TRBJ2-3; clone size: NA; D gene: TRBD2; V gene: TRBV6-1; CDR3 DNA: TGTGCCAGCAGTACGGGACTAGCCGCAGATACGCAGTATTTT; CDR3 protein: CASSTGLAADTQYF
J gene: TRBJ2-3; clone size: NA; D gene: TRBD2; V gene: TRBV12-3/TRBV12-4; CDR3 DNA: TGTGCCAGCAGTTTATATCCAGCGGGGGCCGGGGATACGCAGTATTTT; CDR3 protein: CASSLYPAGAGDTQYF
J gene: TRBJ1-1; clone size: NA; D gene: TRBD1; V gene: TRBV20-1; CDR3 DNA: TGCAGTGCTAGAGATCGCAGGGGGCGCACTGAAGCTTTCTTT; CDR3 protein: CSARDRRGRTEAFF
J gene: TRBJ1-2; clone size: NA; D gene: NA; V gene: TRBV30; CDR3 DNA: TGTGCCTGGACCTCCTTGGCCACGAGGTTGGTCTACACCTTC; CDR3 protein: CAWTSLATRLVYTF
J gene: TRBJ2-7; clone size: NA; D gene: NA; V gene: TRBV18; CDR3 DNA: TGTGCCAGCTCGGACCGGGACACCCTGTCCTACGAGCAGTACTTC; CDR3 protein: CASSDRDTLSYEQYF
J gene: TRBJ1-1; clone size: NA; D gene: TRBD1; V gene: TRBV24-1; CDR3 DNA: TGTGCCACCAGTGATGGAGGGGGCGAAGCTTTCTTT; CDR3 protein: CATSDGGGEAFF
J gene: TRBJ1-2; clone size: NA; D gene: TRBD1; V gene: TRBV11-2; CDR3 DNA: TGTGCCAGCAGCGCACAGGGGGAATATGGCTACACCTTC; CDR3 protein: CASSAQGEYGYTF
J gene: TRBJ1-1; clone size: NA; D gene: NA; V gene: TRBV20-1; CDR3 DNA: TGCAGTGCTAGAGTGGGGGGCACTGAAGCTTTCTTT; CDR3 protein: CSARVGGTEAFF
J gene: TRBJ2-3; clone size: NA; D gene: TRBD2; V gene: TRBV5-4; CDR3 DNA: TGTGCCAGCAGCTCGTCCCCTAGCGGGAACACAGATACGCAGTATTTT; CDR3 protein: CASSSSPSGNTDTQYF
J gene: TRBJ2-5; clone size: NA; D gene: NA; V gene: TRBV7-2; CDR3 DNA: TGTCCCAGCAGCTTAACGACAATCCAAGAGACCCAGTACTTC; CDR3 protein: CPSSLTTIQETQYF
J gene: TRBJ1-1; clone size: NA; D gene: NA; V gene: TRBV7-9; CDR3 DNA: TGTGCCAGCAGCCCCCCGGGGGGCGACACTGAAGCTTTCTTT; CDR3 protein: CASSPPGGDTEAFF
J gene: TRBJ1-6; clone size: few; D gene: TRBD1; V gene: TRBV4-1; CDR3 DNA: TGCGCCAGCAGCCCCGGACAGGGGGCGTATTCACCCCTCCACTTT; CDR3 protein: CASSPGQGAYSPLHF
J gene: TRBJ1-1; clone size: NA; D gene: NA; V gene: TRBV11-1; CDR3 DNA: TGTGCCAGCAGCCCATTGGGGATTGGGGCCGCCGAGGCCGAAGCTTTCTTT; CDR3 protein: CASSPLGIGAAEAEAFF
J gene: TRBJ1-2; clone size: NA; D gene: NA; V gene: TRBV7-9; CDR3 DNA: TGTGCCACCGACAGTGACTATGGCTACACCTTC; CDR3 protein: CATDSDYGYTF
J gene: TRBJ2-2; clone size: few; D gene: NA; V gene: TRBV7-2; CDR3 DNA: TGTGCCAGCAGCTTAGAAACCAGGCAGCCGAACACCGGGGAGCTGTTTTTT; CDR3 protein: CASSLETRQPNTGELFF
J gene: TRBJ1-1; clone size: few; D gene: NA; V gene: TRBV5-1; CDR3 DNA: TGCGCCAGCAGCCCCGGCCGTCTGGGCACTGAAGCTTTCTTT; CDR3 protein: CASSPGRLGTEAFF
J gene: TRBJ2-1; clone size: NA; D gene: NA; V gene: TRBV11-2; CDR3 DNA: TGTGCCAGCAGCTTAGCAAGACCAGGGCAGTCCTACAATGAGCAGTTCTTC; CDR3 protein: CASSLARPGQSYNEQFF
J gene: TRBJ1-5; clone size: NA; D gene: NA; V gene: TRBV19; CDR3 DNA: TGTGCCAGTAGTAAGACAGGCAACAATCAGCCCCAGCATTTT; CDR3 protein: CASSKTGNNQPQHF
J gene: TRBJ1-4; clone size: few; D gene: NA; V gene: TRBV15; CDR3 DNA: TGTGCCACCAGCAGAGAAGGGGCTGCTAATGAAAAACTGTTTTTT; CDR3 protein: CATSREGAANEKLFF
J gene: TRBJ1-5; clone size: NA; D gene: NA; V gene: TRBV4-1; CDR3 DNA: TGCGCCAGCAGCCAAGTGGGCAGGGTCGGTCAGCCCCAGCATTTT; CDR3 protein: CASSQVGRVGQPQHF
J gene: TRBJ2-3; clone size: NA; D gene: NA; V gene: TRBV5-4; CDR3 DNA: TGTGCCAGCAGCGATAAGATGGGGGATACGCAGTATTTT; CDR3 protein: CASSDKMGDTQYF
J gene: TRBJ2-1; clone size: once; D gene: TRBD2; V gene: TRBV5-1; CDR3 DNA: TGCGCCAGCAGCTTGCTAGCGGGGAGCTCCTACAATGAGCAGTTCTTC; CDR3 protein: CASSLLAGSSYNEQFF
J gene: TRBJ2-2; clone size: few; D gene: NA; V gene: TRBV20-1; CDR3 DNA: TGCAGTGCTAGAGATCCTGGTGGCACCGGGGAGCTGTTTTTT; CDR3 protein: CSARDPGGTGELFF
J gene: TRBJ1-2; clone size: NA; D gene: NA; V gene: TRBV18; CDR3 DNA: TGTGCCAGCTCACCGGACTCTACTGCGTACGGCTACACCTTC; CDR3 protein: CASSPDSTAYGYTF
J gene: TRBJ2-5; clone size: NA; D gene: NA; V gene: TRBV7-6; CDR3 DNA: TGTGCCAGCAGCTTAGGGGGTAGGGGCTCCCAGTACTTC; CDR3 protein: CASSLGGRGSQYF
J gene: TRBJ1-6; clone size: few; D gene: NA; V gene: TRBV27; CDR3 DNA: TGTGCCAGCAGGATAGGGAATTCACCCCTCCACTTT; CDR3 protein: CASRIGNSPLHF
J gene: TRBJ1-2; clone size: NA; D gene: NA; V gene: TRBV7-9; CDR3 DNA: TGTGCCAGCGTGGGCCCGACGATGGATGGCTACACCTTC; CDR3 protein: CASVGPTMDGYTF
J gene: TRBJ1-2; clone size: few; D gene: NA; V gene: TRBV12-3/TRBV12-4; CDR3 DNA: TGTGCCAGCAGTTTGGTTGACTATGGCTACACCTTC; CDR3 protein: CASSLVDYGYTF
J gene: TRBJ2-2; clone size: NA; D gene: TRBD1; V gene: TRBV2; CDR3 DNA: TGTGCCAGCATACGACAGGGCACCGGGGAGCTGTTTTTT; CDR3 protein: CASIRQGTGELFF
J gene: TRBJ1-1; clone size: NA; D gene: NA; V gene: TRBV6-2/TRBV6-3; CDR3 DNA: TGTGCCAGCAGTTACGGGTATGCTGAAGCTTTCTTT; CDR3 protein: CASSYGYAEAFF
J gene: TRBJ1-2; clone size: NA; D gene: NA; V gene: TRBV7-2; CDR3 DNA: TGTGCCAGCAGCTTCAACACCGCGCCCGGCTACACCTTC; CDR3 protein: CASSFNTAPGYTF
J gene: TRBJ1-2; clone size: large; D gene: NA; V gene: TRBV6-1; CDR3 DNA: TGTGCCACTCTTGGAGTATATGGCTACACCTTC; CDR3 protein: CATLGVYGYTF
J gene: TRBJ2-1; clone size: once; D gene: NA; V gene: TRBV27; CDR3 DNA: TGTGCCAGCCGCAACCCACAGAAGGGAGACATCTACAATGAGCAGTTCTTC; CDR3 protein: CASRNPQKGDIYNEQFF
J gene: TRBJ1-5; clone size: NA; D gene: NA; V gene: TRBV4-1; CDR3 DNA: TGCGCCAGCAGCCAAGATACATGGGTAGGGAATCAGCCCCAGCATTTT; CDR3 protein: CASSQDTWVGNQPQHF
J gene: TRBJ2-3; clone size: few; D gene: TRBD1; V gene: TRBV10-1; CDR3 DNA: TGCGCCAGCAGAAGGGGACAGGGGACAGATACGCAGTATTTT; CDR3 protein: CASRRGQGTDTQYF
J gene: TRBJ2-5; clone size: NA; D gene: TRBD2; V gene: TRBV19; CDR3 DNA: TGTGCCAGTAGTATTCAACTAGCGGGTGCCCAAGAGACCCAGTACTTC; CDR3 protein: CASSIQLAGAQETQYF
J gene: TRBJ2-1; clone size: NA; D gene: TRBD2; V gene: TRBV2; CDR3 DNA: TGTGCCAGCAGCCTAGGGCTAGCGGGGGGAGGTGAGCAGTTCTTC; CDR3 protein: CASSLGLAGGGEQFF
J gene: TRBJ1-6; clone size: few; D gene: TRBD1; V gene: TRBV7-8; CDR3 DNA: TGTGCCAGCAGCTTAGGGACTTACAGGGGGCCCGCCTATAATTCACCCCTCCACTTT; CDR3 protein: CASSLGTYRGPAYNSPLHF
J gene: TRBJ1-3; clone size: NA; D gene: TRBD1; V gene: TRBV20-1; CDR3 DNA: TGCAGTGCTAGTGGAGAAGGACAGGGGGCGTCTGGAAACACCATATATTTT; CDR3 protein: CSASGEGQGASGNTIYF
J gene: TRBJ1-1; clone size: NA; D gene: NA; V gene: TRBV6-1; CDR3 DNA: TGTGCCAGCAGTCGCAGGGGCGGGAACACTGAAGCTTTCTTT; CDR3 protein: CASSRRGGNTEAFF
J gene: TRBJ1-1; clone size: NA; D gene: NA; V gene: TRBV12-3/TRBV12-4; CDR3 DNA: TGTGCCAGCAGTATGGCGAACACTGAAGCTTTCTTT; CDR3 protein: CASSMANTEAFF